This is a list of T cell receptor beta chains from one sample in a study of vaccination and CD4 T cells after COVID-19. For these receptors, no antigen is known. TCRdb used MiXCR to reprocess the PCR reads, holding one entry per CDR3 protein. The sample lists approximately 22,000 distinct CDR3 sequences, less than 65% occurring once. Sequenced material: CD4+ T cells from blood, cultured in vitro, taken after SARS-CoV-2 vaccination. These receptors originate from a human donor who received a COVID-19 vaccine. The CDR3 runs from the conserved cysteine through the conserved F or W. The D gene is left open where the match is weak. Clone size, where shown, is once, few, many, or a class for clones that have expanded.

TRBV30	TRBD1	few	TRBJ1-1	CAWSADRGIEAFF	TGTGCCTGGAGTGCGGACAGGGGCATTGAAGCTTTCTTT
TRBV20-1	TRBD1	.	TRBJ2-3	CSARDSRGRQDTQYF	TGCAGTGCTAGAGATTCCAGGGGGCGACAAGATACGCAGTATTTT
TRBV15	.	.	TRBJ2-7	CATSRARGHEQYF	TGTGCCACCAGCCGAGCTAGGGGCCACGAGCAGTACTTC
TRBV20-1	TRBD1	.	TRBJ1-2	CSARGGLRGLYGYTF	TGCAGTGCTAGAGGGGGGCTGAGGGGGCTCTATGGCTACACCTTC
TRBV24-1	.	.	TRBJ1-3	CATRGRGSGNTIYF	TGTGCCACCAGGGGCAGGGGCTCTGGAAACACCATATATTTT
TRBV5-1	TRBD1	.	TRBJ2-5	CASSLGQGAETQETQYF	TGCGCCAGCAGCTTGGGGCAGGGGGCTGAAACACAAGAGACCCAGTACTTC
TRBV2	.	.	TRBJ2-4	CASSEGARDIQYF	TGTGCCAGCAGTGAGGGGGCCCGAGACATTCAGTACTTC
TRBV10-3	.	.	TRBJ2-2	CAIMAGDTGELFF	TGTGCCATCATGGCAGGGGACACCGGGGAGCTGTTTTTT
TRBV30	.	.	TRBJ1-4	CAWSTGRTNEKLFF	TGTGCCTGGAGTACAGGGAGAACTAATGAAAAACTGTTTTTT
TRBV19	TRBD1	few	TRBJ1-5	CASSETGGGNQPQHF	TGTGCCAGTAGTGAAACAGGGGGTGGCAATCAGCCCCAGCATTTT
TRBV7-9	.	medium-sized	TRBJ1-2	CASSRERGPYGYTF	TGTGCCAGCAGCCGAGAGCGGGGGCCCTATGGCTACACCTTC
TRBV30	.	.	TRBJ1-5	CAWSVDSFSNQPQHF	TGTGCCTGGAGTGTTGACAGTTTTAGCAATCAGCCCCAGCATTTT
TRBV19	.	few	TRBJ1-2	CASSIVLQGGYTF	TGTGCCAGTAGTATAGTTCTTCAGGGAGGCTACACCTTC
TRBV7-3	TRBD1	.	TRBJ2-7	CASSRDPGQGMYEQYF	TGTGCCAGCAGCCGGGACCCGGGACAGGGGATGTACGAGCAGTACTTC
TRBV7-9	.	.	TRBJ2-3	CASSSQAGSTDTQYF	TGTGCCAGCAGCTCCCAGGCGGGGAGCACAGATACGCAGTATTTT
TRBV6-1	TRBD1	.	TRBJ2-1	CASRRGQGANNEQFF	TGTGCCAGCAGGAGGGGACAGGGGGCCAACAATGAGCAGTTCTTC
TRBV29-1	TRBD1	.	TRBJ2-2	CSARDRGDTGELFF	TGCAGCGCCCGGGACAGGGGGGACACCGGGGAGCTGTTTTTT
TRBV6-1	.	.	TRBJ1-3	CASSPGLSVGTIYF	TGTGCCAGTTCCCCGGGACTGTCTGTGGGCACCATATATTTT
TRBV5-5	.	.	TRBJ2-5	CASSPGGSETQYF	TGTGCCAGCAGCCCTGGGGGTTCGGAGACCCAGTACTTC
TRBV7-6	TRBD1	.	TRBJ1-6	CASSPGQGSNSPLHF	TGTGCCAGCAGCCCGGGACAGGGTAGTAATTCACCCCTCCACTTT
TRBV15	TRBD2	few	TRBJ2-5	CATSSWTSGGEETQYF	TGTGCCACCAGCAGTTGGACTAGCGGGGGGGAAGAGACCCAGTACTTC
TRBV7-2	.	few	TRBJ2-3	CASSPTGATDTQYF	TGTGCCAGCAGCCCCACCGGGGCCACAGATACGCAGTATTTT
TRBV30	TRBD1	few	TRBJ1-2	CAWSEGDSPEGGYTF	TGTGCCTGGAGTGAAGGGGACAGTCCGGAGGGGGGCTACACCTTC
TRBV19	.	.	TRBJ2-1	CASSIDRDGYNEQFF	TGTGCCAGTAGTATAGACCGGGACGGATACAATGAGCAGTTCTTC
TRBV12-3/TRBV12-4	.	.	TRBJ1-2	CASSSNRVGGYTF	TGTGCCAGCAGTTCCAACAGGGTAGGTGGCTACACCTTC
TRBV19	TRBD1	few	TRBJ1-1	CASHKRTGAGPTEAFF	TGTGCCAGTCACAAAAGGACAGGGGCCGGACCCACTGAAGCTTTCTTT
TRBV7-2	.	.	TRBJ1-1	CASSLTRDGNTEAFF	TGTGCCAGCAGCTTAACCAGGGATGGGAACACTGAAGCTTTCTTT
TRBV5-4	TRBD2	once	TRBJ2-2	CASSTFLAGNTGELFF	TGTGCCAGCAGCACATTCCTAGCGGGGAACACCGGGGAGCTGTTTTTT
TRBV7-9	.	few	TRBJ1-1	CASSYIRNTEAFF	TGTGCCAGCAGCTATATCAGGAACACTGAAGCTTTCTTT
TRBV11-2	.	.	TRBJ2-5	CASSVRRVETQYF	TGTGCCAGCAGCGTAAGGAGGGTAGAGACCCAGTACTTC
TRBV18	.	.	TRBJ1-1	CASSPRGTGNTEAFF	TGTGCCAGCTCACCAAGGGGCACAGGGAACACTGAAGCTTTCTTT
TRBV19	.	.	TRBJ2-2	CASMTGAANTGELFF	TGTGCCAGTATGACGGGGGCCGCGAACACCGGGGAGCTGTTTTTT
TRBV11-2	.	.	TRBJ1-5	CASSLSVFNQPQHF	TGTGCCAGCAGCTTATCGGTGTTCAATCAGCCCCAGCATTTT
TRBV6-5	.	.	TRBJ1-6	CASSSPDQAHPSSYNSPLHF	TGTGCCAGCAGTTCCCCTGACCAGGCCCATCCTAGCTCCTATAATTCACCCCTCCACTTT
TRBV6-4	.	few	TRBJ2-2	CASSPHRSAGELFF	TGTGCCAGCAGCCCCCATCGAAGCGCTGGGGAGCTGTTTTTT
TRBV6-1	.	.	TRBJ2-5	CASSDRPGQGRVAGHTQYF	TGTGCCAGCAGTGATCGACCGGGACAGGGTCGGGTAGCGGGGCATACCCAGTACTTC
TRBV20-1	.	few	TRBJ2-3	CSARTFRAGPRTDTQYF	TGCAGTGCTAGAACATTCAGAGCAGGTCCCCGCACAGATACGCAGTATTTT
TRBV7-9	.	.	TRBJ1-5	CASSLWGGPQHF	TGTGCCAGCAGCTTGTGGGGGGGGCCCCAGCATTTT
TRBV6-1	TRBD1	once	TRBJ1-3	CASSRDREAGNTIYF	TGTGCCAGCAGTCGCGACAGGGAAGCTGGAAACACCATATATTTT
TRBV7-8	TRBD1	.	TRBJ1-5	CASSLTTGGLNQPQHF	TGTGCCAGCAGCTTAACCACAGGGGGATTGAATCAGCCCCAGCATTTT